The 16 T cell receptor beta chains reported below all come from one sample, sequenced in a study of response to subunit inactivated influenza vaccine (dated by TCRdb to 2017 to 2018). Read against the paper, the sample's time point label means: approximately 40 days after influenza vaccine administration. The library was built by means of RT-PCR. This sample was sequenced with an Illumina HiSeq 2500. Starting from the raw public reads, TCRdb applied fastp trimming at Q25, assembled clones with MiXCR and retained in-frame beta chains. Rows are combined by CDR3 protein, so each entry shows the most common genes and DNA. This sample has approximately 500,000 distinct CDR3 sequences in its table, and 10% to 15% of those were observed once. The ten most abundant clones make up under 15% of the sample. Sequenced here: PBMCs from blood, sampled around seven weeks after vaccination. Every receptor here comes from a man aged 50 to 60 who received an inactivated influenza vaccine. Donor details come from another sample of the same person, matched by shared clones.

This clonotype was recorded at least ten times. This chain joins TRBV12-3 or TRBV12-4 and TRBJ2-1; D ambiguous. The CDR3 length is 14 residues. Between the trimmed V and J ends, which lost 3 bases and 1 base, there was a span of 7 bases. Here the CDR3 DNA reads TGTGCCAGCAGTTTCTCTCCGTCCTACAATGAGCAGTTCTTC. Amino acids: CASSFSPSYNEQFF.

V gene TRBV20-1 combines with J gene TRBJ2-1, with TRBD1 matching 8 bases. Germline values: CDR1 DFQATT, CDR2 SNEGSKA (reference sequence). J was trimmed by 1 base and V by 6 bases; bases with no gene match: 8. The CDR3 length is 15 residues. In DNA form, the CDR3 reads TGCAGTGCCCGGACAGGGCGCGATTCCTACAATGAGCAGTTCTTC. Amino acid sequence: CSARTGRDSYNEQFF.

This clonotype was counted at least ten times. The chain is built from TRBV27 and TRBJ2-1, with D perhaps given as TRBD1 or TRBD2 (5 bases each). The CDR3 contains 15 residues. V lost 3 bases, J lost 6 bases, and 15 bases lay in between. Germline assignment: CDR1 MNHEY and CDR2 SMNVEV (reference sequence). Here the CDR3 reads CASSFGFGGANEQFF. Here the CDR3 DNA reads TGTGCCAGCAGTTTTGGTTTTGGGGGAGCCAATGAGCAGTTCTTC.

This chain links TRBV29-1 with TRBJ2-2; no clear D. Germline-derived CDR1 and CDR2 are SQVTM and ANQGSEA. V was shortened by 8 bases and J by 2 bases, with 12 bases between the two germline ends. This CDR3 has 13 amino acids. In DNA form, the CDR3 reads TGCAGCCTACCCACACCCAACACCGGGGAGCTGTTTTTT. Protein product: CSLPTPNTGELFF.

The chain is built from TRBV12-3 or TRBV12-4 and TRBJ2-1; 9 bases agree with TRBD2. The CDR3 runs 18 residues. J was trimmed by 5 bases and V by 4 bases; bases with no gene match: 15. The CDR3 spells CASSSTYPGTSPNNEQFF. CDR3 DNA: TGTGCCAGCAGTTCGACCTACCCCGGGACTAGCCCCAACAATGAGCAGTTCTTC.

This clonotype was recorded a few times. V and J are TRBV7-2 and TRBJ2-7; 9 nucleotides line up with TRBD2. Germline loops: CDR1 SGHTA, CDR2 FQGNSA. The ends lost 4 bases at V and 0 bases at J; junction bases unmatched: 7. This CDR3 spans 16 amino acids. CDR3 region: CASSSTGLASSYEQYF. The CDR3 DNA sequence: TGTGCCAGCAGCTCCACCGGACTAGCGAGCTCCTACGAGCAGTACTTC.

This chain links TRBV20-1 with TRBJ2-1; TRBD1 matches 9 bases. Trimming cost V 2 bases and J 3 bases; bases outside gene matches: 8. The CDR3 is made up of 16 amino acids. Germline loops: CDR1 DFQATT, CDR2 SNEGSKA (reference sequence). The chain's CDR3 is CSARKVGQGNYNEQFF. CDR3 DNA sequence: TGCAGTGCTAGAAAAGTAGGACAGGGGAACTACAATGAGCAGTTCTTC.

The CDR3 here is CASSPPAGVGQDEQFF. For the CDR3, the DNA is TGTGCCAGCTCACCCCCTGCAGGGGTGGGGCAGGATGAGCAGTTCTTC. This chain joins TRBV18 and TRBJ2-1, with D perhaps TRBD1 (6 bases). The V gene's germline CDR1 is KGHSH and CDR2 LQKENI. Trimming took off 3 bases at V and 8 bases at J, with 20 bases between the two ends. This CDR3 contains 16 residues.

This clonotype was counted a few times. This chain connects TRBV18 to TRBJ2-1; D is perhaps TRBD2 (5 bases). The CDR3 is made up of 14 amino acids. The V gene lost 4 bases and the J gene lost 0 bases, with 7 bases spanning the gap. Germline loops: CDR1 KGHSH, CDR2 LQKENI. CDR3 sequence (DNA): TGTGCCAGCTCACGAGCGGCCTCCTACAATGAGCAGTTCTTC. Translated, it gives CASSRAASYNEQFF. Using reference TRBV18 and TRBJ2-1 for the parts outside the CDR3, the full variable domain is NAGVMQNPRHLVRRRGQEARLRCSPMKGHSHVYWYRQLPEEGLKFMVYLQKENIIDESGMPKERFSAEFPKEGPSILRIQQVVRGDSAAYFCASSRAASYNEQFFGPGTRLTVL.

V is TRBV5-4 and J is TRBJ2-5; TRBD2 might be the D (5 bases). This CDR3 is 16 amino acids long. Germline loops: CDR1 SGHNT, CDR2 YYREEE (reference sequence). V lost 3 bases and J 2 bases, leaving 17 bases between the germline ends. CDR3 residues: CASSSGRPRGQETQYF. Here the CDR3 DNA reads TGTGCCAGCAGCTCCGGGCGCCCCCGGGGACAAGAGACCCAGTACTTC.

V usage is TRBV5-5 and J usage is TRBJ2-2, with D possibly TRBD1 on 6 matching bases. The germline CDR1 and CDR2 sequences are SGHKS and YYEKEE (reference sequence). V lost 4 bases, J lost 1 base, and 14 bases lay in between. The CDR3 consists of 16 residues. CDR3 region: CASSLLDRMNTGELFF. CDR3 DNA: TGTGCCAGCAGCCTTCTAGACAGGATGAACACCGGGGAGCTGTTTTTT.

This clonotype was observed a handful of times. The J gene is TRBJ2-5, the V gene TRBV3-1; 7 positions agree with TRBD1. J was trimmed by 5 bases and V by 4 bases; bases with no gene match: 7. CDR3 length: 14 amino acids. The germline V gene has CDR1 LGHDT and CDR2 YNNKEL (reference sequence). The CDR3 coding sequence is TGTGCCAGCAGCCTGAGGGGACAGTGGGAGACCCAGTACTTC. It codes for CASSLRGQWETQYF.

J is TRBJ2-1 and V is TRBV28, with 11 positions matching TRBD1. The germline gives CDR1 MDHEN, CDR2 SYDVKM. The CDR3 runs to 14 residues. V was pared by 6 bases and J by 9 bases, with 7 bases of the junction left unmatched. The CDR3 DNA follows: TGTGCCAGCAGCGGACAGGGGGCTGTGGGTGAGCAGTTCTTC. It translates to CASSGQGAVGEQFF.

The chain employs TRBV7-9 and TRBJ2-3; TRBD2 matches at 11 bases. From germline, CDR1 is SEHNR and CDR2 FQNEAQ (reference sequence). The V and J ends lost 4 bases and 1 base, in that order; junction bases with no gene match: 4. This CDR3 region has 16 residues. The CDR3 nucleotides read TGTGCCAGCAGCTCCTTGGGACTAGCGGGCACAGATACGCAGTATTTT. Its translation: CASSSLGLAGTDTQYF. Drawing the rest from reference TRBV7-9 and TRBJ2-3, the complete variable domain is DTGVSQNPRHKITKRGQNVTFRCDPISEHNRLYWYRQTLGQGPEFLTYFQNEAQLEKSRLLSDRFSAERPKGSFSTLEIQRTEQGDSAMYLCASSSLGLAGTDTQYFGPGTRLTVL.

This clonotype showed up many times. The chain links TRBV2 to TRBJ2-1; 8 nucleotides agree with TRBD1. Germline V lookup: CDR1 SNHLY, CDR2 FYNNEI. The CDR3 totals 15 residues. Unmatched junction bases numbered 10, after V lost 5 bases and J lost 7 bases. The CDR3 DNA sequence: TGTGCCAGCAGTCCCGGGACAGGCCGATGGAATGAGCAGTTCTTC. This translates into CASSPGTGRWNEQFF.

This clonotype occurred many times. The chain links TRBV5-1 to TRBJ1-4; D is possibly TRBD1 (5 bases). This CDR3 is 14 amino acids long. The ends were cut back, 0 bases at V and 8 bases at J, with 11 bases in the middle. Germline V gene sequence: CDR1 SGHRS, CDR2 YFSETQ. CDR3 residues: CASSLGRVAEKLFF. CDR3 in DNA: TGCGCCAGCAGCTTGGGCAGGGTGGCCGAAAAACTGTTTTTT. The full variable domain, completed using reference TRBV5-1 and TRBJ1-4, is KAGVTQTPRYLIKTRGQQVTLSCSPISGHRSVSWYQQTPGQGLQFLFEYFSETQRNKGNFPGRFSGRQFSNSRSEMNVSTLELGDSALYLCASSLGRVAEKLFFGSGTQLSVL.